This T cell receptor beta chain was recorded in a study of T cell changes during pregnancy in multiple sclerosis. Measured with immunoSEQ multiplex PCR; TCRdb has only the in-frame clones, and not every one. Here the sample spans roughly 67,000 clones, 80% to 95% being singletons. Germline-derived CDR1 and CDR2 are SGHRS and YFSETQ. V lost 7 bases to trimming and J lost 4 bases, with 14 bases between them. This CDR3 is built from 13 residues. The source material was peripheral blood, sampled in the second trimester of pregnancy. The TCR comes from a female donor with multiple sclerosis, enrolled in a pregnancy study. The J gene is TRBJ1-2, the V gene TRBV5-1, with D uncertain. CDR3 in amino acids: CASSDPGLYGYTF. CDR3 nucleotides: TGCGCCAGCTCAGATCCCGGACTCTATGGCTACACCTTC.